This T cell receptor beta chain is from a study of blood T cell repertoires in COVID-19. Study information: There were acute and convalescent COVID-19 samples, and they came from the United States, Italy and Spain. PBMCs, B-cell-depleted T cells, or T cells were the source of the cDNA or gDNA that made up the material.

From germline, CDR1 is SGDLS and CDR2 YYNGEE. The CDR3 is 17 amino acids. Trimming took 0 bases from V and 1 from J; bases not matched to a gene: 9. Original processing notes: Quantification of nucleated cells was approximated via reference gene primer amplification. The table came from immunoSEQ multiplex PCR; TCRdb's copy has only in-frame clones and leaves some out. V and J calls and clone size are given by that table; D and trimming were obtained from the DNA. There are about 380,000 clones in the sample; 85% occur only once, and more than 3% lies in the top ten. Sequenced sample: peripheral blood. The chain is built from TRBV9 and TRBJ1-1; 7 positions agree with TRBD1. The TCR comes from a woman aged 18-29 years with acute or convalescent COVID-19. The CDR3 spells CASSVGQGPQRNTEAFF. The CDR3 region has the DNA TGTGCCAGCAGCGTAGGACAGGGCCCCCAGAGGAACACTGAAGCTTTCTTT.